The 19 T cell receptor beta chains in this list originate from one sample, sequenced in a study of CD8 T cells in Susac syndrome. Random-hexamer reverse transcription was applied to about 0.45 to 1 ug RNA. TCRdb reprocessed the immunoSEQ multiplex PCR reads via MiXCR and lists one record per CDR3 protein. The sample includes some 150,000 distinct CDR3 sequences, around 94% of them seen just once. The sample consisted of CD4+ T cells from PBMCs. These TCRs come from a human donor in good health.

A single count supports this clonotype. The chain joins TRBV7-2 to TRBJ2-1; 11 bases map to TRBD2. Looked up from germline, CDR1 is SGHTA and CDR2 is FQGNSA. J gave up 8 bases and V 4 bases, and 13 bases lay outside the gene matches. This CDR3 is 17 amino acids long. As DNA, the CDR3 is TGTGCCAGCAGCTCCCGGGGATTAGCGGGAGGGGCCGATGAGCAGTTCTTC. Amino acids: CASSSRGLAGGADEQFF. Full variable domain (remainder filled in from reference TRBV7-2 and TRBJ2-1): GAGVSQSPSNKVTEKGKDVELRCDPISGHTALYWYRQSLGQGLEFLIYFQGNSAPDKSGLPSDRFSAERTGGSVSTLTIQRTQQEDSAVYLCASSSRGLAGGADEQFFGPGTRLTVL.

The genes are TRBV5-6 and TRBJ1-5, with D unclear. The germline V and J ends were trimmed by 0 bases and 7 bases, with 8 bases remaining between them. The CDR3 is 13 amino acids. Germline V CDR1 and CDR2: SGHDT, YYEEEE. The CDR3 DNA is TGTGCCAGCAGCTTGGTGGGTCAGCAGCCCCAGCATTTT. It translates to CASSLVGQQPQHF.

The V call is TRBV7-2, the J call TRBJ1-4, with D possibly TRBD1 on 5 matching bases. Germline V gene data show CDR1 as SGHTA and CDR2 as FQGNSA. V was pared by 1 base and J by 8 bases, with 8 bases between. This CDR3 comprises 13 residues. This chain's CDR3 is CASSLDRTEKLFF. The CDR3 DNA follows: TGTGCCAGCAGCTTAGACAGGACGGAAAAACTGTTTTTT.

This sequence joins TRBV20-1 and TRBJ2-5, with TRBD1 matching over 8 bases. Germline V CDR1 and CDR2: DFQATT, SNEGSKA (reference sequence). The CDR3 sequence is 15 residues long. V lost 3 bases and J lost 1; bases outside the gene matches: 7. This chain's CDR3 is CSASTGQGPQETQYF. In DNA, the CDR3 is TGCAGTGCTAGTACCGGACAGGGCCCCCAAGAGACCCAGTACTTC.

The chain is built from TRBV7-6 and TRBJ2-3; D might be TRBD1 or TRBD2, each matching 6 bases. V shed 2 bases and J shed 4 bases, with 19 bases lying between them. Germline V gene data show CDR1 as SGHVS and CDR2 as FNYEAQ. The CDR3 loop spans 17 amino acids. CDR3 sequence (DNA): TGTGCCAGCAGCTTATGGGGGCGGGAAGCGAGGCCAGATACGCAGTATTTT. Amino acids: CASSLWGREARPDTQYF.

The chain is built from TRBV3-1 and TRBJ1-5; D ambiguous. V dropped 0 bases and J dropped 4 bases, with 10 bases sitting between them. This CDR3 has 15 residues. Per the germline V gene, CDR1 is LGHDT and CDR2 is YNNKEL (reference sequence). DNA of the CDR3: TGTGCCAGCAGCCAAGATATTGCGGGAAATCAGCCCCAGCATTTT. Its translation: CASSQDIAGNQPQHF.

This clonotype was detected only once. The J gene is TRBJ2-5, the V gene TRBV7-9; D is unresolved. With 5 bases removed from V and 0 bases from J, the gap between germline ends came to 10 bases. CDR1 is SEHNR and CDR2 is FQNEAQ in the germline V gene (reference sequence). The CDR3 contains 14 residues. CDR3 sequence reads: CASSPRAYQETQYF. DNA of the CDR3: TGTGCCAGCAGCCCTAGGGCGTACCAAGAGACCCAGTACTTC.

The chain uses TRBV6-1 and TRBJ2-3, with a possible D match to TRBD2 (6 bases). The CDR3 covers 14 residues. Deletions cut 0 bases from V and 9 bases from J, with 13 bases between. Germline V gene data show CDR1 as MNHNS and CDR2 as SASEGT. CDR3 sequence reads: CASSEAANGGTQYF. The CDR3 DNA is TGTGCCAGCAGTGAAGCGGCCAACGGGGGAACGCAGTATTTT.

The gene calls are TRBV5-1 and TRBJ2-7, with TRBD1 identical over 7 bases. The germline gives CDR1 SGHRS, CDR2 YFSETQ. The V gene end was trimmed by 2 bases and the J gene end by 5 bases; junction bases not matched to a gene: 7. CDR3 size: 14 residues. CDR3 residues: CASSFRDRTDEQYF. In DNA form, the CDR3 reads TGCGCCAGCAGCTTCCGGGACAGAACGGACGAGCAGTACTTC.

The chain joins TRBV15 to TRBJ1-5; D is unclear. Deletions cut 8 bases from V and 4 bases from J, with 15 bases between. The CDR3 covers 14 residues. Germline CDR1 is LNHNV and CDR2 is YYDKDF (reference sequence). The DNA for the CDR3 is TGTGCCACCGCGAGGGATCTAGTTAATCAGCCCCAGCATTTT. Residues: CATARDLVNQPQHF.

This clonotype was observed once. In DNA form, the CDR3 reads TGTGCCAGCACTCGACGGGATTGGGGGACGAACACTGAAGCTTTCTTT. It encodes CASTRRDWGTNTEAFF. The gene calls are TRBV7-2 and TRBJ1-1, with a tentative D call TRBD1 (5 bases). V lost 7 bases and J lost 1, with 19 bases in between. The germline gives CDR1 SGHTA, CDR2 FQGNSA. The CDR3 consists of 16 residues.

The rearrangement joins TRBV20-1 to TRBJ1-5, with D maybe TRBD1 (6 bases). CDR1 is DFQATT and CDR2 is SNEGSKA in the germline V gene (reference sequence). This CDR3 comprises 13 residues. The V and J ends lost 3 bases and 7 bases respectively, with 13 bases between them. The CDR3 sequence: CSARRGTEQPQHF. CDR3 DNA: TGCAGTGCTAGGAGGGGGACCGAGCAGCCCCAGCATTTT.

The chain carries TRBV5-1 and TRBJ2-3; TRBD2 matches 8 bases. From germline, CDR1 is SGHRS and CDR2 YFSETQ. The CDR3 is 15 residues long. V lost 3 bases to trimming and J lost 4 bases; unmatched junction nucleotides: 7. CDR3 protein: CASSSKRERADTQYF. DNA for the CDR3: TGCGCCAGCAGCTCGAAGCGGGAGAGGGCAGATACGCAGTATTTT.

J is TRBJ2-5 and V is TRBV5-1, with D unresolved. Germline V CDR1 and CDR2: SGHRS, YFSETQ. The CDR3 contains 13 residues. Trimming removed 4 bases from V and 7 bases from J, with 14 bases in between. The CDR3, as DNA: TGCGCCAGCAGCCCCGAATCGGCCATGACCCAGTACTTC. Protein product: CASSPESAMTQYF. Complete variable domain (other parts from reference TRBV5-1 and TRBJ2-5): KAGVTQTPRYLIKTRGQQVTLSCSPISGHRSVSWYQQTPGQGLQFLFEYFSETQRNKGNFPGRFSGRQFSNSRSEMNVSTLELGDSALYLCASSPESAMTQYFGPGTRLLVL.

V usage is TRBV12-3 or TRBV12-4 and J usage is TRBJ1-1, with a possible D match to TRBD1 (6 bases). This CDR3 has 15 amino acids. V shed 0 bases and J shed 2 bases, with 10 bases lying between them. The CDR3 region is CASSLAGAGNTEAFF. Here the CDR3 DNA reads TGTGCCAGCAGTTTAGCGGGGGCAGGTAACACTGAAGCTTTCTTT.

The chain uses TRBV6-5 and TRBJ1-1; TRBD1 matches 8 bases. In germline, CDR1 is MNHEY, CDR2 SVGAGI. The CDR3 spans 15 residues. Germline trimming cut 0 bases from V and 4 bases from J; bases unmatched to any gene: 4. The CDR3 region has the DNA TGTGCCAGCAGTTACTCCCGGACAGGGACCACTGAAGCTTTCTTT. Amino acid sequence: CASSYSRTGTTEAFF.

The chain combines TRBV5-1 with TRBJ1-5; D may be TRBD1 (5 bases). The germline V and J ends were trimmed by 5 bases and 5 bases, with 20 bases remaining between them. CDR1 is SGHRS, CDR2 YFSETQ, per germline. This CDR3 contains 16 residues. The chain's CDR3 is CASRGGAPPGYQPQHF. Here the CDR3 DNA reads TGCGCCAGCAGGGGAGGGGCTCCCCCGGGATATCAGCCCCAGCATTTT.

DNA of the CDR3: TGTGCCAGCAGCCTCCGGGGGGATGAGCAGTACTTC. Protein product: CASSLRGDEQYF. The chain couples TRBV12-3 or TRBV12-4 to TRBJ2-7, with 7 bases identical to TRBD2. The V and J ends lost 6 bases and 7 bases, in that order; junction bases with no gene match: 6. This CDR3 region has 12 residues.

V is TRBV30 and J is TRBJ1-2, with TRBD1 matching over 8 bases. The CDR3 extends over 13 amino acids. From germline, CDR1 is GTSNPN and CDR2 SVGIG (reference sequence). The trim removed 2 bases at V and 3 bases at J, leaving 2 bases unmatched. CDR3 bases: TGTGCCTGGAGTTTGGACAGGGACTATGGCTACACCTTC. The encoded protein is CAWSLDRDYGYTF.